Listed below are T cell receptor beta chains from one sample, sequenced in a study of neurological immune-mediated disorders. MiXCR, applied by TCRdb to the 5' RACE reads, yields one record per CDR3 protein. The sample has roughly 38,000 distinct CDR3 sequences, 2.5% seen once. Source material: PBMCs. All receptors derive from a man aged 25 to 40 with multiple sclerosis. CDR3s include the opening cysteine and the closing phenylalanine or tryptophan. Each record gives: V gene, clone size, J gene, D gene, CDR3 DNA, CDR3 protein. The D gene is left open where the match is weak. Clone size is given as how often the clone was seen (once, few, many) or a class if it is expanded.

v_call: TRBV5-4
clone_size: many
j_call: TRBJ2-7
d_call: TRBD1
cdr3_nt: TGTGCCAGCAGCTGGGGACAGGGTAGCTACGAGCAGTACTTC
cdr3_aa: CASSWGQGSYEQYF

v_call: TRBV12-3/TRBV12-4
clone_size: many
j_call: TRBJ2-4
d_call: -
cdr3_nt: TGTGCCAGCAGCCCCCTTGAGGCGGTGCTGTACTTC
cdr3_aa: CASSPLEAVLYF

v_call: TRBV7-9
clone_size: many
j_call: TRBJ2-3
d_call: -
cdr3_nt: TGTGCCAGCAGCTTACTCACAGGGTTCTGGACAGATACGCAGTATTTT
cdr3_aa: CASSLLTGFWTDTQYF

v_call: TRBV2
clone_size: many
j_call: TRBJ1-2
d_call: TRBD1
cdr3_nt: TGTGCCAGCAGTGCCCGACAGGGAATCGGTTTGGTCTCTGGCTACACCTTC
cdr3_aa: CASSARQGIGLVSGYTF

v_call: TRBV7-2
clone_size: many
j_call: TRBJ2-5
d_call: TRBD1
cdr3_nt: TGTGCCAGCAGCCACCCACTGGGCGCAGGGGGAGAGACCCAGTACTTC
cdr3_aa: CASSHPLGAGGETQYF

v_call: TRBV4-3
clone_size: many
j_call: TRBJ2-2
d_call: -
cdr3_nt: TGCGCCAGCAGCCAAGTGCAGGGAGCCGGGGAGCTGTTTTTT
cdr3_aa: CASSQVQGAGELFF

v_call: TRBV5-6
clone_size: many
j_call: TRBJ2-2
d_call: TRBD1
cdr3_nt: TGTGCCAGCAGCTCTGGACAGGGGATACCCGGGGAGCTGTTTTTT
cdr3_aa: CASSSGQGIPGELFF

v_call: TRBV5-1
clone_size: many
j_call: TRBJ2-5
d_call: -
cdr3_nt: TGCGCCAGCAGCTTGGACCCAGGGCAAGAGACCCAGTACTTC
cdr3_aa: CASSLDPGQETQYF

v_call: TRBV12-3/TRBV12-4
clone_size: many
j_call: TRBJ2-7
d_call: -
cdr3_nt: TGTGCCAGCAGTCTTGGGGGAGGAAGCTCCTACGAGCAGTACTTC
cdr3_aa: CASSLGGGSSYEQYF

v_call: TRBV7-8
clone_size: many
j_call: TRBJ2-3
d_call: TRBD2
cdr3_nt: TGTGCCAGCAGCTTAGTAGGGGGACTAGCGGGAGCAGATACGCAGTATTTT
cdr3_aa: CASSLVGGLAGADTQYF

v_call: TRBV27
clone_size: many
j_call: TRBJ2-7
d_call: TRBD1
cdr3_nt: TGTGCCAGCAGACGGGGACAGGGGCTCTACGAGCAGTACTTC
cdr3_aa: CASRRGQGLYEQYF

v_call: TRBV10-3
clone_size: few
j_call: TRBJ2-1
d_call: -
cdr3_nt: TGTGCCATCAGTGCCCCTGGCGGGGTTTACAATGAGCAGTTCTTC
cdr3_aa: CAISAPGGVYNEQFF

v_call: TRBV10-3
clone_size: many
j_call: TRBJ2-7
d_call: TRBD2
cdr3_nt: TGTGCCATCAGTGAGGACCGGGACAGAACTAGCGGGAGGAGGTCCTACGAGCAGTACTTC
cdr3_aa: CAISEDRDRTSGRRSYEQYF

v_call: TRBV6-5
clone_size: many
j_call: TRBJ2-2
d_call: -
cdr3_nt: TGTGCCAGCAGTTCCGGACCGGGAGCAGGCGGGGAGCTGTTTTTT
cdr3_aa: CASSSGPGAGGELFF

v_call: TRBV7-9
clone_size: many
j_call: TRBJ2-1
d_call: -
cdr3_nt: TGTGCCAGCAGCACCCTCTTTGCGAGTGAGCAGTTCTTC
cdr3_aa: CASSTLFASEQFF

v_call: TRBV6-5
clone_size: many
j_call: TRBJ2-7
d_call: TRBD2
cdr3_nt: TGTGCCACCTCCGGGGGGGGCTACGAGCAGTACTTC
cdr3_aa: CATSGGGYEQYF

v_call: TRBV20-1
clone_size: many
j_call: TRBJ2-1
d_call: TRBD2
cdr3_nt: TGCAGTGCTAGAGTTCCCCTAGCGGGGACCAATGAGCAGTTCTTC
cdr3_aa: CSARVPLAGTNEQFF

v_call: TRBV7-2
clone_size: many
j_call: TRBJ2-7
d_call: -
cdr3_nt: TGTGCCAGCAGACAGACGGGGACCCAACCGAACGAGCAGTACTTC
cdr3_aa: CASRQTGTQPNEQYF

v_call: TRBV20-1
clone_size: many
j_call: TRBJ1-6
d_call: TRBD1
cdr3_nt: TGCAGTGCTAGGGGACAGGGGAGCTCACCCCTCCACTTT
cdr3_aa: CSARGQGSSPLHF

v_call: TRBV6-2/TRBV6-3
clone_size: many
j_call: TRBJ2-2
d_call: TRBD2
cdr3_nt: TGTGCCAGCAGTTACTCTAGACTAGCGACCGGCGGGGAGCTGTTTTTT
cdr3_aa: CASSYSRLATGGELFF

v_call: TRBV20-1
clone_size: many
j_call: TRBJ2-3
d_call: TRBD2
cdr3_nt: TGCAGTGCTATGACGGCGGGGGCAGATACGCAGTATTTT
cdr3_aa: CSAMTAGADTQYF

v_call: TRBV5-1
clone_size: many
j_call: TRBJ1-3
d_call: TRBD1
cdr3_nt: TGCGCCAGCAGTTGGGACAGTGTCTCTGGAAACACCATATATTTT
cdr3_aa: CASSWDSVSGNTIYF

v_call: TRBV5-1
clone_size: many
j_call: TRBJ1-4
d_call: TRBD1
cdr3_nt: TGCGCCAGCAGCTTCTACAGGGGGCAAAATGAAAAACTGTTTTTT
cdr3_aa: CASSFYRGQNEKLFF

v_call: TRBV5-1
clone_size: many
j_call: TRBJ1-1
d_call: TRBD1
cdr3_nt: TGCGCCAGCACCCTCGTCCCGGACAGGGCGAACACTGAAGCTTTCTTT
cdr3_aa: CASTLVPDRANTEAFF

v_call: TRBV4-1
clone_size: many
j_call: TRBJ1-1
d_call: -
cdr3_nt: TGCGCCAGCACCCGGGACACTGAAGCTTTCTTT
cdr3_aa: CASTRDTEAFF

v_call: TRBV7-9
clone_size: medium-sized
j_call: TRBJ1-2
d_call: -
cdr3_nt: TGTGCCAGCAGCTTACAGGGGAAACTTGGCTACACCTTC
cdr3_aa: CASSLQGKLGYTF

v_call: TRBV6-1
clone_size: many
j_call: TRBJ2-2
d_call: TRBD1
cdr3_nt: TGTGCCAGCACCAGGGGGCTCAACGGGGAGCTGTTTTTT
cdr3_aa: CASTRGLNGELFF

v_call: TRBV7-2
clone_size: many
j_call: TRBJ1-2
d_call: TRBD1
cdr3_nt: TGTGCCAGCAGCCCGGGGGTGGGACAGGGCAACTATGGCTACACCTTC
cdr3_aa: CASSPGVGQGNYGYTF

v_call: TRBV5-1
clone_size: many
j_call: TRBJ2-2
d_call: TRBD2
cdr3_nt: TGCGCCAGCAGCTTCAATAGCGGGAGGTACACCGGGGAGCTGTTTTTT
cdr3_aa: CASSFNSGRYTGELFF

v_call: TRBV10-3
clone_size: many
j_call: TRBJ1-6
d_call: -
cdr3_nt: TGTGCCATCAGTGAGCCCGGGGGCTCGGGTTCACCCCTCCACTTT
cdr3_aa: CAISEPGGSGSPLHF

v_call: TRBV6-5
clone_size: many
j_call: TRBJ2-3
d_call: -
cdr3_nt: TGTGCCAGCAGTGGTCGGGATACGCAGTATTTT
cdr3_aa: CASSGRDTQYF

v_call: TRBV7-2
clone_size: many
j_call: TRBJ2-7
d_call: TRBD2
cdr3_nt: TGTGCCAGCAGCTTCGCTAGCGGGGGGTACGAGCAGTACTTC
cdr3_aa: CASSFASGGYEQYF